This T cell receptor (beta chain) was identified during a study of shared clonotypes between healthy human individuals. Study as a whole: CD4 naive cells filled three plates per donor, CD4 memory three, CD8 naive two and CD8 memory one.

Execution of the assay was at deep level. Original analysis: ImmunoSEQ sequences covered only the junction and lacked quality scores; filtering therefore differed. The data were produced by immunoSEQ multiplex PCR, yet TCRdb's version contains in-frame clones alone and is incomplete. The V and J calls and clone size were taken over from that table, and D and trimming were inferred from the DNA. The sample comprises about 2.2 million clones, about 94% of which are singletons, and around 1.7% rests with the top ten. The naive CD8 population came from CD45RO-negative cells selected for CCR7, without terminally differentiated effector memory CD45RA+ cells. The V end lost 2 bases, the J end lost 8 bases, and 7 bases lay between the germline ends. The CDR3 is 12 residues long. Germline V gives CDR1 MNHNS, CDR2 SASEGT.

The source material was naive CD8+ T cells from PBMCs. The TCR originated in a man younger than 35 in good health. Some clones in this sample may be carry-over from other donors' samples. This chain uses TRBV6-1 with TRBJ1-5; tentatively, D is TRBD1 (5 bases). CDR3 bases: TGTGCCAGCAGTGAAAGGGGCGAGCCCCAGCATTTT. Its translation: CASSERGEPQHF.